These T cell receptor beta chains were read from a single sample in a study of blood T cell repertoires in COVID-19. Profiled with immunoSEQ multiplex PCR; TCRdb holds only in-frame clones, not every one. The sample includes fewer than 200,000 clones, more than 75% of them seen just once. Input material: peripheral blood. These TCRs come from a man in his forties or fifties with active or convalescent COVID-19. CDR3s include the opening cysteine and the closing phenylalanine or tryptophan. D genes are given only for firm matches. Size is omitted from some rows. Given values are once, few, many or a class for expanded clones.

-	TRBJ1-2	TRBD1	TRBV10-3	CAITGTGGDYGYTF	TGTGCCATCACTGGGACAGGGGGCGACTATGGCTACACCTTC
-	TRBJ1-3	-	TRBV5-1	CASSLGQTSGNTIYF	TGCGCCAGCAGCTTGGGACAGACGTCTGGAAACACCATATATTTT
once	TRBJ1-6	TRBD1	TRBV29-1	CSVEEGQRNSPLHF	TGCAGCGTTGAAGAGGGACAGAGAAATTCACCCCTCCACTTT
-	TRBJ1-5	TRBD1	TRBV28	CASSPELQGLGRPQHF	TGTGCCAGCAGTCCGGAACTACAGGGGTTGGGTCGGCCCCAGCATTTT
-	TRBJ1-6	-	TRBV2	CASSKAGPDNSPLHF	TGTGCCAGCAGTAAAGCGGGGCCGGATAATTCACCCCTCCACTTT
once	TRBJ2-7	TRBD2	TRBV25-1	CASSESRGGGANEQYF	TGTGCCAGCAGTGAATCGAGAGGCGGGGGGGCGAACGAGCAGTACTTC
-	TRBJ2-1	TRBD1	TRBV7-3	CASSQTGGTGPNNEQFF	TGTGCCAGCAGCCAGACTGGCGGGACAGGGCCGAACAATGAGCAGTTCTTC
-	TRBJ2-7	-	TRBV28	CASSPNRVPEQYF	TGTGCCAGCAGTCCCAACAGGGTCCCCGAGCAGTACTTC
once	TRBJ1-4	-	TRBV12-3/TRBV12-4	CASSWGEGEKLFF	TGTGCCAGCAGTTGGGGGGAAGGTGAAAAACTGTTTTTT
-	TRBJ1-5	-	TRBV3-1/TRBV3-2	CASSQGTDSNQPQHF	TGTGCCAGCAGCCAAGGGACAGATAGCAATCAGCCCCAGCATTTT
-	TRBJ1-2	-	TRBV4-2	CASSPDRANYGYTF	TGTGCCAGCAGCCCGGACAGAGCTAACTATGGCTACACCTTC
-	TRBJ2-3	TRBD1	TRBV5-4	CASSLGGQGADTQYF	TGTGCCAGCAGCTTGGGGGGACAGGGGGCAGATACGCAGTATTTT
-	TRBJ1-5	TRBD1	TRBV7-8	CASSSDRGGGGQPQHF	TGTGCCAGCAGCTCCGACAGGGGTGGGGGGGGACAGCCCCAGCATTTT
-	TRBJ1-4	-	TRBV7-9	CASSGSGFNEKLFF	TGTGCCAGCAGCGGCTCAGGGTTTAATGAAAAACTGTTTTTT
-	TRBJ2-7	TRBD1	TRBV4-1	CASSQGSGQGVYEQYF	TGCGCCAGCAGCCAAGGTTCGGGACAGGGAGTCTACGAGCAGTACTTC
-	TRBJ1-3	TRBD1	TRBV27	CASSSQNRGLSGNTIYF	TGTGCCAGCAGTTCTCAGAACAGGGGCCTCTCTGGAAACACCATATATTTT
-	TRBJ2-1	-	TRBV11-3	CASSLDPTYYNEQFF	TGTGCCAGCAGCTTAGATCCCACCTATTACAATGAGCAGTTCTTC
-	TRBJ1-5	TRBD1	TRBV30	CAWSVGGQGAQPQHF	TGTGCCTGGAGTGTAGGGGGACAGGGTGCTCAGCCCCAGCATTTT
-	TRBJ2-7	-	TRBV10-1	CASSVPGHDSYEQYF	TGCGCCAGCAGTGTACCGGGACACGACTCCTACGAGCAGTACTTC
few	TRBJ2-7	TRBD1	TRBV3-1/TRBV3-2	CASSQEFRDRSHEQYF	TGTGCCAGCAGCCAAGAATTTCGGGACAGGTCTCACGAGCAGTACTTC
-	TRBJ2-7	-	TRBV28	CAITGGYEQYF	TGTGCCATAACCGGGGGCTACGAGCAGTACTTC
-	TRBJ2-3	TRBD2	TRBV3-1/TRBV3-2	CASSQDLGGGARTQYF	TGTGCCAGCAGCCAAGACCTGGGCGGGGGGGCCAGGACGCAGTATTTT
-	TRBJ2-6	TRBD2	TRBV30	CAWVSGVYSGANVLTF	TGTGCCTGGGTAAGCGGGGTGTACTCTGGGGCCAACGTCCTGACTTTC
once	TRBJ2-2	TRBD1	TRBV6-1	CASSDRTGNTGELFF	TGTGCCAGCAGTGACCGGACAGGGAACACCGGGGAGCTGTTTTTT
-	TRBJ2-5	TRBD2	TRBV2	CASSFPTSGGSETQYF	TGTGCCAGCAGTTTCCCGACTAGCGGGGGGAGTGAGACCCAGTACTTC
once	TRBJ2-7	TRBD2	TRBV15	CATSREAGGLYEQYF	TGTGCCACCAGCAGAGAAGCGGGGGGGCTTTACGAGCAGTACTTC
-	TRBJ1-6	-	TRBV4-1	CASSQEGRDNSPLHF	TGCGCCAGCAGCCAAGAGGGCAGGGATAATTCACCCCTCCACTTT
-	TRBJ1-1	-	TRBV12-3/TRBV12-4	CASSPEGTEAFF	TGTGCCAGCAGTCCGGAGGGAACTGAAGCTTTCTTT
-	TRBJ2-1	TRBD2	TRBV20-1	CSASGGGIVGENNEQFF	TGCAGTGCTAGTGGCGGGGGTATAGTGGGTGAAAACAATGAGCAGTTCTTC
-	TRBJ2-2	-	TRBV12-2	CASRFALRLRDRAGELFF	TGTGCAAGTCGCTTCGCCCTTCGACTCCGGGACAGGGCCGGGGAGCTGTTTTTT
-	TRBJ2-7	-	TRBV18	CASSPPIQGYEQYF	TGTGCCAGCTCACCACCTATACAGGGCTACGAGCAGTACTTC
-	TRBJ1-1	-	TRBV30	CAWSRNDLNTEAFF	TGTGCCTGGAGTCGAAACGACTTGAACACTGAAGCTTTCTTT
once	TRBJ1-2	TRBD1	TRBV2	CASRGTGRLGGYTF	TGTGCCAGCAGGGGGACAGGGAGATTAGGCGGCTACACCTTC
-	TRBJ1-2	-	TRBV19	CASNPIGGADNYGYTF	TGTGCCAGTAATCCTATCGGAGGGGCAGATAACTATGGCTACACCTTC
-	TRBJ1-2	TRBD1	TRBV6-6	CASIQGAGGGYTF	TGTGCCAGCATTCAGGGAGCAGGGGGTGGCTACACCTTC
-	TRBJ2-1	-	TRBV2	CASSEQGLSSYNEQFF	TGTGCCAGCAGTGAGCAGGGTCTAAGCTCCTACAATGAGCAGTTCTTC
-	TRBJ2-2	-	TRBV6-2/TRBV6-3	CASSSYRGAGFTGELFF	TGTGCCAGCAGTTCCTACCGCGGAGCCGGATTTACCGGGGAGCTGTTTTTT
-	TRBJ1-5	-	TRBV18	CASSPKGPSEPQHF	TGTGCCAGCTCACCAAAGGGGCCCTCCGAGCCCCAGCATTTT
-	TRBJ2-7	-	TRBV30	CAWSPRTTASYEQYF	TGTGCCTGGAGTCCCCGGACAACCGCTTCCTACGAGCAGTACTTC
medium-sized	TRBJ2-1	-	TRBV5-6	CASSLGGVAFSYNEQFF	TGTGCCAGCAGCTTGGGAGGTGTAGCCTTCTCCTACAATGAGCAGTTCTTC
-	TRBJ2-3	-	TRBV7-3	CASSPGLPGTDTQYF	TGTGCCAGCAGCCCAGGACTACCCGGCACAGATACGCAGTATTTT
-	TRBJ2-7	-	TRBV12-3/TRBV12-4	CASSLMYYEQYF	TGTGCCAGCAGTTTAATGTACTACGAGCAGTACTTC
-	TRBJ2-3	-	TRBV27	CASSLSGQSHRSAQYF	TGTGCCAGCAGTTTATCAGGTCAATCTCACAGATCCGCGCAGTATTTT
-	TRBJ2-7	TRBD1	TRBV7-9	CASSWRTGGGPYEQYF	TGTGCCAGCAGCTGGCGTACAGGGGGCGGACCCTACGAGCAGTACTTC
-	TRBJ2-3	TRBD1	TRBV2	CASRQDRGRTDTQYF	TGTGCCAGCAGACAAGACAGGGGGCGCACAGATACGCAGTATTTT
-	TRBJ1-6	TRBD1	TRBV14	CASSQGTGYTPLHF	TGTGCCAGCAGCCAAGGGACAGGGTATACACCCCTCCACTTT
-	TRBJ2-5	TRBD2	TRBV4-3	CASSQEAGTKETQYF	TGCGCCAGCAGCCAAGAGGCCGGGACTAAAGAGACCCAGTACTTC
-	TRBJ2-1	-	TRBV6-2/TRBV6-3	CASSYPRPGTYNEQFF	TGTGCCAGCAGTTACCCCCGGCCAGGGACATACAATGAGCAGTTCTTC
-	TRBJ1-5	TRBD1	TRBV9	CASRFRDRDSNQPQHF	TGTGCCAGCAGATTCCGGGACAGGGATAGCAATCAGCCCCAGCATTTT
-	TRBJ2-1	TRBD2	TRBV9	CASSFSGGPQFF	TGTGCCAGCAGCTTTAGCGGGGGCCCGCAGTTCTTC
-	TRBJ1-5	TRBD1	TRBV19	CASSNSQEGAQPQHF	TGTGCCAGTAGCAACTCACAGGAGGGGGCTCAGCCCCAGCATTTT
-	TRBJ1-1	-	TRBV7-6	CASSFIFSGENTEAFF	TGTGCCAGCAGCTTTATATTTTCAGGGGAGAACACTGAAGCTTTCTTT
-	TRBJ2-1	-	TRBV7-2	CASSPQGNYNEQFF	TGTGCCAGCAGCCCGCAGGGGAACTACAATGAGCAGTTCTTC
once	TRBJ1-6	-	TRBV30	CAWSVWGQPSSYNSPLHF	TGTGCCTGGAGTGTATGGGGGCAGCCGAGCTCCTATAATTCACCCCTCCACTTT
once	TRBJ1-6	-	TRBV27	CASSFSNSPLHF	TGTGCCAGCAGTTTCAGTAATTCACCCCTCCACTTT
-	TRBJ2-7	TRBD2	TRBV2	CASSEALVAGGEQYF	TGTGCCAGCAGTGAAGCGCTGGTAGCGGGGGGCGAGCAGTACTTC
-	TRBJ2-7	TRBD1	TRBV10-3	CAISSRTGTGSSYEQYF	TGTGCCATCAGTTCCCGTACCGGGACAGGTAGCTCCTACGAGCAGTACTTC
-	TRBJ1-1	TRBD1	TRBV10-3	CAISKDRGLGSEAFF	TGTGCCATCAGTAAGGACAGGGGGCTGGGTTCTGAAGCTTTCTTT
-	TRBJ2-7	-	TRBV6-5	CASTPTGTYNEQYF	TGTGCCAGCACCCCGACAGGAACCTATAATGAGCAGTACTTC
few	TRBJ1-2	TRBD1	TRBV2	CASTRLGQGPGYTF	TGTGCCAGCACCCGTTTGGGACAGGGCCCCGGCTACACCTTC